The clone carrying this T cell receptor (beta chain) was recorded many times. These data originate in a study of blood T cell repertoires in COVID-19. Study-wide background: Sources were T cells, B-cell-depleted T cells, or PBMCs; the material itself was cDNA or gDNA.

Germline V gene lookup returns CDR1 LGHNA and CDR2 YNFKEQ. V dropped 0 bases and J dropped 10 bases, with 9 bases sitting between them. CDR3 size: 12 residues. In the original analysis: Nucleated cell counts were estimated from reference gene primer amplification. Assay: immunoSEQ multiplex PCR; the TCRdb copy retains only in-frame clones and omits some. That table supplies the V and J calls and clone size; D and trimming were determined from the DNA. Of roughly 200,000 clones listed, approximately 78% were seen once; the top ten hold around 2.8%. Sequenced sample: peripheral blood. V gene TRBV4-2 combines with J gene TRBJ1-1, with D hard to call. The origin of this receptor is a woman of 80 years or more with active or convalescent COVID-19. The CDR3 DNA reads as TGTGCCAGCAGCCAAGAAAAACTAGTAGCTTTCTTT. Amino acid sequence: CASSQEKLVAFF.